Listed here are 31 T cell receptor beta chains from one sample, sequenced in a study of post-analysis software for immune sequencing data. Their antigens remain unidentified. Findings of the study overall: Comparison of patients with controls showed five TRBV segments more frequent in patients, TRBV5-6, TRBV5-1 and TRBV20-1 among them.

cDNA libraries of TCR beta carried unique molecular identifiers. TCRdb processed the PCR reads anew with MiXCR; each CDR3 protein has one entry. In the table there are some 260,000 distinct CDR3 sequences, about 40% of which are singletons. The sample consisted of blood. Source of these receptors: a girl aged 5 to 17 with multiple sclerosis.

The gene calls are TRBV15 and TRBJ2-2; D unclear. Germline V lookup: CDR1 LNHNV, CDR2 YYDKDF (reference sequence). Trimming left V 3 bases short and J 2 bases short, with 7 bases between. The CDR3 loop spans 14 amino acids. DNA for the CDR3: TGTGCCACCAGCAGTAGACGCAACACCGGGGAGCTGTTTTTT. It encodes CATSSRRNTGELFF.

For the CDR3, the DNA is TGTGCCAGCAGTCTGGGACAGGGACAGGCGATGAACACTGAAGCTTTCTTT. This encodes CASSLGQGQAMNTEAFF. This chain uses TRBV12-3 or TRBV12-4 with TRBJ1-1, with 9 bases lining up with TRBD1. The V gene end was trimmed by 5 bases and the J gene end by 0 bases; junction bases not matched to a gene: 10. This CDR3 comprises 17 residues.

Points on this clonotype: It may be a read error: a sequence one base away is much more abundant. The J gene is TRBJ2-5, the V gene TRBV7-9; perhaps TRBD2 as D (5 bases). Per germline, CDR1 SEHNR and CDR2 FQNEAQ (reference sequence). This CDR3 comprises 14 residues. Written as DNA, the CDR3 is TGTGCCAGCAGCCTTATAGCGAAACAAGAGACCCGGTACTTC. Amino acid sequence: CASSLIAKQETRYF. Together with reference TRBV7-9 and TRBJ2-5, the CDR3 gives the full variable domain: DTGVSQNPRHKITKRGQNVTFRCDPISEHNRLYWYRQTLGQGPEFLTYFQNEAQLEKSRLLSDRFSAERPKGSFSTLEIQRTEQGDSAMYLCASSLIAKQETRYFGPGTRLLVL.

This clonotype has at least ten counts. This rearrangement joins TRBV7-2 to TRBJ2-1, with 7 bases that match TRBD2. V was pared by 5 bases and J by 8 bases, with 3 bases of the junction left unmatched. From germline, CDR1 is SGHTA and CDR2 FQGNSA. CDR3 length: 12 amino acids. For the CDR3, the DNA is TGTGCCAGCAGCCGGGCGGGGGATGAGCAGTTCTTC. Encoded protein: CASSRAGDEQFF.

This clonotype was detected a few times. This chain uses TRBV14 with TRBJ2-1; the match to TRBD2 covers 8 bases. This CDR3 is 16 amino acids long. From germline, CDR1 is SGHDN and CDR2 FVKESK. With 1 base clipped from V and 4 bases from J, the junction kept 6 bases outside the gene matches. The CDR3 DNA reads as TGTGCCAGCAGCCAAGGACTAGCGAGAGTTTACAATGAGCAGTTCTTC. The encoded protein is CASSQGLARVYNEQFF.

The chain is built from TRBV11-2 and TRBJ2-2; TRBD1 agrees at 7 bases. The V segment lost 4 bases and the J segment 2 bases; nucleotides outside the gene matches: 4. The CDR3 consists of 15 residues. Germline V gene lookup returns CDR1 SGHAT and CDR2 FQNNGV. CDR3 bases: TGTGCCAGCAGCTCGGGACAGTTAAACACCGGGGAGCTGTTTTTT. Translated, it gives CASSSGQLNTGELFF.

V usage is TRBV5-1 and J usage is TRBJ2-1, with D uncertain. V gave up 3 bases and J gave up 0 bases, with 10 bases separating them. The CDR3 contains 15 residues. Germline CDR1 reads SGHRS; CDR2 reads YFSETQ. In DNA form, the CDR3 reads TGCGCCAGCAGCTCAGACTGGATCTCCTACAATGAGCAGTTCTTC. Translating gives CASSSDWISYNEQFF.

The chain recombines TRBV20-1 with TRBJ2-3, with TRBD2 as a possible D gene (6 bases). This CDR3 region has 15 residues. The ends were cut back, 2 bases at V and 2 bases at J, with 14 bases in the middle. CDR1 DFQATT and CDR2 SNEGSKA come from the germline V gene (reference sequence). This CDR3 reads CSARSSGRLTDTQYF. For the CDR3, the DNA is TGCAGTGCTAGAAGCAGCGGGCGTCTCACAGATACGCAGTATTTT.

This clonotype was detected many times. The chain recombines TRBV29-1 with TRBJ1-4; D possibly corresponds to TRBD1 (5 bases). CDR1 and CDR2 from the germline V gene are SQVTM and ANQGSEA. Trimming shortened V by 8 bases and J by 0 bases, and 22 bases separated the two germline ends. CDR3 length: 17 residues. CDR3 residues: CSPLGGTDLATNEKLFF. The DNA for the CDR3 is TGCAGCCCTTTAGGTGGGACGGATCTTGCAACTAATGAAAAACTGTTTTTT.

Comment on this clonotype: This may come from a read error, since a much larger clone is one base off. V and J are TRBV7-8 and TRBJ2-5; no reliable D call. Trimming left V 1 base short and J 11 bases short, with 20 bases between. Germline CDR1 SGHVS, CDR2 FQNEAQ. The CDR3 is made up of 15 amino acids. CDR3 sequence reads: CASSLVADPSYKQYF. The CDR3 nucleotides read TGTGCCAGCAGCTTAGTGGCCGACCCGTCCTACAAGCAGTACTTC.

This clonotype was detected ten times or more. The chain links TRBV5-5 to TRBJ2-3; 9 bases agree with TRBD1. V trimming: 4 bases; J trimming: 1 base; junction bases outside the gene matches: 4. This CDR3 is 15 amino acids long. Germline CDR1 and CDR2: SGHKS and YYEKEE (reference sequence). In DNA form, the CDR3 reads TGTGCCAGCAGCCCGGGGGACAGGGGCACAGATACGCAGTATTTT. This translates into CASSPGDRGTDTQYF.

The rearrangement links TRBV28 to TRBJ1-2; 9 bases agree with TRBD1. V dropped 6 bases and J dropped 8; count of bases not matched to a gene: 1. The CDR3 is made up of 11 amino acids. Per germline, CDR1 MDHEN and CDR2 SYDVKM. In nucleotides, the CDR3 is TGTGCCAGCAGGGGACAGGGAGGCTACACCTTC. This gives the protein CASRGQGGYTF.

Notes on this clonotype: Since a much larger clone is just one base distant, this may be a read error. DNA for the CDR3: TGTGCCAGCAGTGACCGTACAAGTGAGCAGTACTTC. It encodes CASSDRTSEQYF. The rearrangement joins TRBV6-1 to TRBJ2-5; unclear D gene. V was pared by 3 bases and J by 11 bases, with 13 bases between. This CDR3 is built from 12 residues. Per germline, CDR1 MNHNS and CDR2 SASEGT.

The CDR3 region is CASSLQDNTGELFF. For the CDR3, the DNA is TGCGCCAGCAGCTTACAGGACAACACCGGGGAGCTGTTTTTT. V gene TRBV5-1 combines with J gene TRBJ2-2, with D possibly being TRBD1 (5 bases). This CDR3 contains 14 residues. Trimming took 2 bases from V and 2 from J, leaving 7 bases between them. The V gene's germline CDR1 is SGHRS and CDR2 YFSETQ.

The V gene is TRBV14, the J gene TRBJ2-3; tentative D call: TRBD1 (6 bases). Trimming removed 4 bases at V and 5 bases at J, with 16 bases between. This CDR3 contains 15 residues. CDR1 is SGHDN, CDR2 FVKESK, per germline. The DNA for the CDR3 is TGTGCCAGCAGCCCCCCACAGGGCAGGGGAGATACGCAGTATTTT. This encodes CASSPPQGRGDTQYF.

This clonotype was recorded many times. J is TRBJ1-2 and V is TRBV15; no firm D call. CDR1 is LNHNV and CDR2 is YYDKDF in the germline V gene (reference sequence). V dropped 4 bases and J dropped 8 bases, with 14 bases sitting between them. This CDR3 region has 13 residues. CDR3 DNA: TGTGCCACCAGCAAAGAAGACACGAACGGCTACACCTTC. Translated, it gives CATSKEDTNGYTF.

This clonotype was seen a few times. One end of the junction varies from germline; a read error may be responsible. This chain uses TRBV5-1 with TRBJ2-3; 8 bases map to TRBD1. Germline assignment: CDR1 SGHRS and CDR2 YFSETQ. The CDR3 sequence is 16 residues long. CDR3 protein: CASSIPGQAASDAQYF. The CDR3 region has the DNA TGCGCCAGCAGCATACCGGGACAGGCCGCCTCAGATGCGCAGTATTTT.

This clonotype has a handful of counts. This rearrangement joins TRBV7-9 to TRBJ1-1; TRBD1 might be the D (6 bases). V lost 0 bases and J lost 1, with 9 bases in between. CDR1 is SEHNR, CDR2 FQNEAQ, per germline (reference sequence). This CDR3 has 15 amino acids. The DNA for the CDR3 is TGTGCCAGCAGCTTAGCACAGGGCAGGAACACTGAAGCTTTCTTT. This gives the protein CASSLAQGRNTEAFF.

This clonotype was observed many times. The chain recombines TRBV20-1 with TRBJ2-5; the match to TRBD2 covers 9 bases. Per germline, CDR1 DFQATT and CDR2 SNEGSKA (reference sequence). Losses at the gene ends were 1 base for V and 2 bases for J; bases not matched to a gene: 5. CDR3 length equals 15 residues. The CDR3 nucleotides read TGCAGTGCTAGAGTAATAGCGGGGGCGCAAGAGACCCAGTACTTC. Translation: CSARVIAGAQETQYF.

This clonotype was counted at least ten times. The rearrangement links TRBV28 to TRBJ1-4, with D unclear. Germline CDR1 reads MDHEN; CDR2 reads SYDVKM. Trimming cost V 6 bases and J 3 bases, with 11 bases left between them. There are 14 residues in the CDR3. The DNA for the CDR3 is TGTGCCAGCAGGGCGTTGGGAGCTAATGAAAAACTGTTTTTT. It translates to CASRALGANEKLFF.

The genes are TRBV20-1 and TRBJ2-5; perhaps TRBD1 as D (6 bases). Per germline, CDR1 DFQATT and CDR2 SNEGSKA (reference sequence). The CDR3 spans 14 residues. Trimming pared 2 bases from V and 0 bases from J, leaving 10 bases between. The CDR3 reads CSARKRGYQETQYF. As DNA, the CDR3 is TGCAGTGCTAGAAAGAGGGGGTACCAAGAGACCCAGTACTTC.

In this sample, this clonotype turned up many times. The J gene is TRBJ1-1, the V gene TRBV4-1; weak D call: TRBD1 (5 bases). The CDR3 runs 14 residues. The germline V gene has CDR1 MGHRA and CDR2 YSYEKL. V was clipped by 8 bases and J by 0 bases, with 13 bases between them. The CDR3 sequence: CASQREQVNTEAFF. The CDR3 DNA sequence: TGCGCCAGCCAACGGGAACAGGTGAACACTGAAGCTTTCTTT.

This clonotype is a singleton in its sample. Being one base from a much bigger clone, this may be a read error. This rearrangement joins TRBV12-3 or TRBV12-4 to TRBJ2-3; a weak D match, TRBD2 (6 bases). Trimming shortened V by 10 bases and J by 2 bases, and 16 bases separated the two germline ends. The CDR3 loop spans 14 amino acids. The CDR3 region has the DNA TGTGCCAACATCTTCCGGGGGATCACAGATACGCAGTATTTT. This sequence encodes CANIFRGITDTQYF.

J is TRBJ1-2 and V is TRBV6-1; 9 bases are a match to TRBD1. V shed 0 bases and J 1 base; nucleotides not matched to a gene: 9. Germline CDR1 and CDR2: MNHNS and SASEGT. There are 18 residues in the CDR3. CDR3 sequence reads: CASSEAIWTGASNYGYTF. Written as DNA, the CDR3 is TGTGCCAGCAGTGAAGCCATCTGGACAGGGGCCAGTAACTATGGCTACACCTTC.

This clonotype was seen at least ten times. The V call is TRBV12-3 or TRBV12-4, the J call TRBJ2-1, with D possibly TRBD1 on 6 matching bases. The length of the CDR3 is 15 residues. V was pared by 8 bases and J by 4 bases, with 18 bases between. In nucleotides, the CDR3 is TGTGCCAGCGCCACCCGGGACAAGCCTTACAATGAGCAGTTCTTC. It is translated as CASATRDKPYNEQFF.

This clonotype came up a few times. The V gene is TRBV5-6, the J gene TRBJ2-4, with 9 positions matching TRBD1. The DNA end is more similar to TRBJ2-7, so the J call may be wrong. Germline V gene sequence: CDR1 SGHDT, CDR2 YYEEEE. This CDR3 is built from 15 residues. The CDR3 region is CASREVGQGFYEQYF. CDR3 nucleotides: TGTGCCAGCCGGGAGGTGGGACAGGGATTTTACGAGCAGTACTTC.

This clonotype was counted many times. The chain is built from TRBV5-1 and TRBJ2-3; 7 bases line up with TRBD1. This CDR3 region has 16 residues. The trim removed 4 bases at V and 3 bases at J, leaving 11 bases unmatched. Looked up from germline, CDR1 is SGHRS and CDR2 is YFSETQ. The DNA for the CDR3 is TGCGCCAGCAGCCGGACAGGACCCCCTATAACAGATACGCAGTATTTT. The encoded protein is CASSRTGPPITDTQYF.

This clonotype has more than one count but fewer than ten. The V gene is TRBV5-1, the J gene TRBJ2-7; 7 bases match TRBD1. V lost 0 bases, J lost 3 bases, and 3 bases stayed unmatched. The length of the CDR3 is 14 residues. In germline, CDR1 is SGHRS, CDR2 YFSETQ. CDR3 DNA: TGCGCCAGCAGCTTGGGGACAGGCCTCTACGAGCAGTACTTC. This codes for CASSLGTGLYEQYF.

The chain uses TRBV7-2 and TRBJ1-6; D call uncertain. Trimming removed 1 base at V and 4 bases at J, with 5 bases between. Looked up from germline, CDR1 is SGHTA and CDR2 is FQGNSA. The CDR3 contains 14 residues. This CDR3 is CASSLVEYNSPLHF. The CDR3 coding sequence is TGTGCCAGCAGCTTAGTAGAATATAATTCACCCCTCCACTTT.

The chain couples TRBV4-3 to TRBJ2-1; possibly TRBD2 for D (6 bases). Germline CDR1 reads LGHNA; CDR2 reads YSLEER. The CDR3 sequence is 17 residues long. The V end lost 3 bases, the J end lost 0 bases, and 15 bases lay between the germline ends. The CDR3 protein is CASSQDLRGGSYNEQFF. CDR3 nucleotide sequence: TGCGCCAGCAGCCAGGATTTACGGGGAGGCTCCTACAATGAGCAGTTCTTC.

Concerning this clonotype: A much more abundant neighbour one base away suggests this may be a read error. The chain uses TRBV25-1 and TRBJ2-1; 8 nucleotides match TRBD2. The CDR3 totals 13 residues. V lost 7 bases and J lost 7; bases outside the gene matches: 6. The germline CDR1 and CDR2 sequences are MGHDK and SYGVNS. DNA for the CDR3: TGTGCCAGCACCGGACTAGCCGGGAATGAGCAGTTCTTC. Translation gives CASTGLAGNEQFF. Complete variable domain (other parts from reference TRBV25-1 and TRBJ2-1): EADIYQTPRYLVIGTGKKITLECSQTMGHDKMYWYQQDPGMELHLIHYSYGVNSTEKGDLSSESTVSRIRTEHFPLTLESARPSHTSQYLCASTGLAGNEQFFGPGTRLTVL.